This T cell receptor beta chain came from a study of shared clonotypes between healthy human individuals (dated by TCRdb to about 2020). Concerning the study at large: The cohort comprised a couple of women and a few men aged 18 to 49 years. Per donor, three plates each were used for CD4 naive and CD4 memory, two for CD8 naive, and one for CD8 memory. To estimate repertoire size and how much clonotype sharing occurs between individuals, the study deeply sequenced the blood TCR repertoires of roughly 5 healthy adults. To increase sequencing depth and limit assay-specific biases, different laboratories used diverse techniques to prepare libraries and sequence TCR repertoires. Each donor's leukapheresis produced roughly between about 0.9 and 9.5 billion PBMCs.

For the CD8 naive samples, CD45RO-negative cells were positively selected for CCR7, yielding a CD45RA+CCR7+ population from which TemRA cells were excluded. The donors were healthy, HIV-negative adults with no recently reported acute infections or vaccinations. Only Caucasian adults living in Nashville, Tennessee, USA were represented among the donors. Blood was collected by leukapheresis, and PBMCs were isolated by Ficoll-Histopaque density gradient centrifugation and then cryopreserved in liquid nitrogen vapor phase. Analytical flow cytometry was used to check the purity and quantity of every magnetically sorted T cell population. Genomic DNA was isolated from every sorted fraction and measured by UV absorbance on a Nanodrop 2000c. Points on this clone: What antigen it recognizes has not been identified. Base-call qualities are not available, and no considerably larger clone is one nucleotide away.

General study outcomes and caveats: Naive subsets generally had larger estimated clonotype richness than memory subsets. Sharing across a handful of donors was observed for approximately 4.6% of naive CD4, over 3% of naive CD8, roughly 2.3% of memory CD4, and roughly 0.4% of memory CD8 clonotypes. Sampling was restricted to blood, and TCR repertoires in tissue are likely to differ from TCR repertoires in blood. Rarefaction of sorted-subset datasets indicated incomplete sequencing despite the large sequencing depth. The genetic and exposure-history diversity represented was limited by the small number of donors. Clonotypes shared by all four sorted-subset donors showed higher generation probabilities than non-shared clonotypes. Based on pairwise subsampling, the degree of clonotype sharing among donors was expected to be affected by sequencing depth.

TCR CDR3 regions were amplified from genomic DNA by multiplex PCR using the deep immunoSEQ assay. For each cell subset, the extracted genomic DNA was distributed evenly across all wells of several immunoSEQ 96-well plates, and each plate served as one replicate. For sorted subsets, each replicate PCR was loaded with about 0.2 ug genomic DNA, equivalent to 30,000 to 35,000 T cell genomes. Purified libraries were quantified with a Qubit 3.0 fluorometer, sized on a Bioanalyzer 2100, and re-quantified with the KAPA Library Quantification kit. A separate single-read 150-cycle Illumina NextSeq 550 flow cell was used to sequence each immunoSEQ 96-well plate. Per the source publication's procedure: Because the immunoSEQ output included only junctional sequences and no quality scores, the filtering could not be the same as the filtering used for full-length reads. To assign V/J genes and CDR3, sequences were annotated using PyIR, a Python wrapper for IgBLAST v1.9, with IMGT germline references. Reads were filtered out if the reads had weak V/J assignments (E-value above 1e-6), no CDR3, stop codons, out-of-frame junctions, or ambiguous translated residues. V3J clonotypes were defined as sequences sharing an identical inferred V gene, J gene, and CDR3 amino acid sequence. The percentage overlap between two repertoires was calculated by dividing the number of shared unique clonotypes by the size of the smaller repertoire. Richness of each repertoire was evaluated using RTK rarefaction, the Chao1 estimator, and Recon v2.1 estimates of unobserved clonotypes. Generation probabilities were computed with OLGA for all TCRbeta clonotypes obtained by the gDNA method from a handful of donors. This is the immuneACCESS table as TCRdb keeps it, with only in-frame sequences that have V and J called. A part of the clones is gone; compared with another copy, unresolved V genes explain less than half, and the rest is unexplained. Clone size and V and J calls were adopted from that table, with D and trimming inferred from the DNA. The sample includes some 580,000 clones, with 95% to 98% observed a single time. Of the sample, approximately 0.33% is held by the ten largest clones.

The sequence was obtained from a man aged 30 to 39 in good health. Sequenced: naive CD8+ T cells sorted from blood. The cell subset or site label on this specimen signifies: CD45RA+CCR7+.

The nucleotide sequence is given as TGTGCCAGCAGCTTGGAAAATACAGGGGGTTCTTACTACGAGCAGTACTTC. Translation gives CASSLENTGGSYYEQYF. The rearrangement joined TRBV7-8 to TRBJ2-7, with TRBD1 matching 8 junction bases. CDR1 and CDR2 were assigned from the germline V gene as SGHVS and FQNEAQ. The CDR3, cysteine through phenylalanine, is 17 amino acids long. Of the read, only the CDR3 DNA is kept; its 51 bases are in frame from base 1. After removal of 3 bases from V and 3 bases from J, the junction retains 13 bases not matched to a gene.